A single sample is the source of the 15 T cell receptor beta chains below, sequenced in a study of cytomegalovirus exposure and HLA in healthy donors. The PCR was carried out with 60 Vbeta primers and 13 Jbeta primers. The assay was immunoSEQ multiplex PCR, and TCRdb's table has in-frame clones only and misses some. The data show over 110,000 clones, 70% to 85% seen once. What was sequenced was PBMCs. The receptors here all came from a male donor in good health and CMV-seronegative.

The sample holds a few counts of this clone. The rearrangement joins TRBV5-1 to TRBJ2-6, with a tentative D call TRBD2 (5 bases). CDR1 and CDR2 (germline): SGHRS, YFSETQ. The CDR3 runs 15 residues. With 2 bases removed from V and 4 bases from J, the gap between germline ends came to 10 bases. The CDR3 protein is CASSLGLLGANVLTF. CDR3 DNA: TGCGCCAGCAGCTTAGGACTTCTCGGGGCCAACGTCCTGACTTTC.

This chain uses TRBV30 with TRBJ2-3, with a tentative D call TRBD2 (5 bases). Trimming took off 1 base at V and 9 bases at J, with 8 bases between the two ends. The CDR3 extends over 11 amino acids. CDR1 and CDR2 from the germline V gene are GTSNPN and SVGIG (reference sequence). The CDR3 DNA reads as TGTGCCTGGAGTGGCGCGGGCACGCAGTATTTT. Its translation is CAWSGAGTQYF. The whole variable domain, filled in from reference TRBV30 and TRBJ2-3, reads SQTIHQWPATLVQPVGSPLSLECTVEGTSNPNLYWYRQAAGRGLQLLFYSVGIGQISSEVPQNLSASRPQDRQFILSSKKLLLSDSGFYLCAWSGAGTQYFGPGTRLTVL.

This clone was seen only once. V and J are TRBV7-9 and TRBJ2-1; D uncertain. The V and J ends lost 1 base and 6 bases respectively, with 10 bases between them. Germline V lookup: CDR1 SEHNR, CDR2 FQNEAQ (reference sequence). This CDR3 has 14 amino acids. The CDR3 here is CASSLVLDSNEQFF. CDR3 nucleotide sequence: TGTGCCAGCAGCTTAGTCCTCGATAGCAATGAGCAGTTCTTC.

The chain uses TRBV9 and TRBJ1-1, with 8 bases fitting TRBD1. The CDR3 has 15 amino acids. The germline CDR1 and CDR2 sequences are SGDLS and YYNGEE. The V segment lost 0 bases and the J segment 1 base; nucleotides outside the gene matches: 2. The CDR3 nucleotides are TGTGCCAGCAGCGTAGAGGGGACAGGGAACACTGAAGCTTTCTTT. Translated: CASSVEGTGNTEAFF.

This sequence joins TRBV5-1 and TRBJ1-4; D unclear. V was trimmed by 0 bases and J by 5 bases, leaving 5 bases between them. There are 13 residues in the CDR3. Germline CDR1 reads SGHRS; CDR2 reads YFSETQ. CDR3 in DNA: TGCGCCAGCAGCTTGGCCGGGAATGAAAAACTGTTTTTT. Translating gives CASSLAGNEKLFF.

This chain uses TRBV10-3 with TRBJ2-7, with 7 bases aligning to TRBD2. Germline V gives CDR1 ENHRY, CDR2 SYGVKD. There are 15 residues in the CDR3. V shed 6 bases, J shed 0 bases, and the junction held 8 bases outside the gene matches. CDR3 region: CAISPAGSSSYEQYF. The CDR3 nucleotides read TGTGCCATCAGCCCAGCGGGGTCGAGCTCCTACGAGCAGTACTTC.

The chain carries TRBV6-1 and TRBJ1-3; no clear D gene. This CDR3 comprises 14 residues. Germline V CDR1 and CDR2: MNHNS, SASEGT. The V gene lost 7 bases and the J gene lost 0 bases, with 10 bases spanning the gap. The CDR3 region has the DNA TGTGCCAGCACTCCCCGGGGCTCTGGAAACACCATATATTTT. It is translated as CASTPRGSGNTIYF.

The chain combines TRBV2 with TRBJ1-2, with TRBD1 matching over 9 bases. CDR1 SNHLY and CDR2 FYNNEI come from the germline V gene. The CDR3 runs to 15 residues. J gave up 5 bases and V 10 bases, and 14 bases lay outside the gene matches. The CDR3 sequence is CATLFGQGTRYGYTF. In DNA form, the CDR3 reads TGTGCCACCTTATTCGGACAGGGGACGAGGTATGGCTACACCTTC. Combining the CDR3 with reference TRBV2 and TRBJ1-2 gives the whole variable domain EPEVTQTPSHQVTQMGQEVILRCVPISNHLYFYWYRQILGQKVEFLVSFYNNEISEKSEIFDDQFSVERPDGSNFTLKIRSTKLEDSAMYFCATLFGQGTRYGYTFGSGTRLTVV.

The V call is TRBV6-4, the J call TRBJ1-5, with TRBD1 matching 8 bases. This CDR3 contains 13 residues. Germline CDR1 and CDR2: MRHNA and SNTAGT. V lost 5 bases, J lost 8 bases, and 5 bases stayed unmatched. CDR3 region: CASSLNRGEPQHF. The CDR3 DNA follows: TGTGCCAGCAGTTTAAACAGGGGGGAGCCCCAGCATTTT.

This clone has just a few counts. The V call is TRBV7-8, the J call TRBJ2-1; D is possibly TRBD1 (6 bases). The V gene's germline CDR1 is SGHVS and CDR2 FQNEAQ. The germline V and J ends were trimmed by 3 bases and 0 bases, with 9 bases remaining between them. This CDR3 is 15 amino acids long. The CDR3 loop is CASSFETGSYNEQFF. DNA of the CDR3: TGTGCCAGCAGCTTCGAGACAGGCTCCTACAATGAGCAGTTCTTC.

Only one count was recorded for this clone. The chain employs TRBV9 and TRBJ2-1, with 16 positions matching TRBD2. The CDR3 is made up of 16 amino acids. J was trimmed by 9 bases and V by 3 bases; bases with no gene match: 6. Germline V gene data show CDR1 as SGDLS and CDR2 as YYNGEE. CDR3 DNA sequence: TGTGCCAGCAGCGCCGGGACTAGCGGGAGGGCAAGTGAGCAGTTCTTC. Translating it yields CASSAGTSGRASEQFF.

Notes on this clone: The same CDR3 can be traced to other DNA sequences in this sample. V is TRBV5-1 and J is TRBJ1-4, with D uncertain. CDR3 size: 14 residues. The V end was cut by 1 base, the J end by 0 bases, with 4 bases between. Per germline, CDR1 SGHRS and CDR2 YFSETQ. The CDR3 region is CASSLTATNEKLFF. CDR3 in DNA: TGCGCCAGCAGCTTGACGGCAACTAATGAAAAACTGTTTTTT.

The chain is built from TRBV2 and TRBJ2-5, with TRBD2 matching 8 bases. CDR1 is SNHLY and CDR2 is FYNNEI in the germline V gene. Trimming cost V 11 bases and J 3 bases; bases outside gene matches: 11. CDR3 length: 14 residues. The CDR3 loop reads CAGDGREAEETQYF. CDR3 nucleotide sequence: TGTGCCGGCGACGGGCGGGAGGCGGAAGAGACCCAGTACTTC.

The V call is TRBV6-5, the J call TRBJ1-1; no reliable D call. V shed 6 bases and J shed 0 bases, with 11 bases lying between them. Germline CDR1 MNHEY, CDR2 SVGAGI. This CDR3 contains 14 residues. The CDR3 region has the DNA TGTGCCAGCAGCCCCCACGGGATGAACACTGAAGCTTTCTTT. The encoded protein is CASSPHGMNTEAFF.

The CDR3 sequence: CSVVLAGNSYEQYF. In nucleotides, the CDR3 is TGCAGCGTCGTACTAGCGGGAAACTCCTACGAGCAGTACTTC. The chain recombines TRBV29-1 with TRBJ2-7, with 10 bases identical to TRBD2. The CDR3 contains 14 residues. Unmatched junction bases numbered 5, after V lost 6 bases and J lost 0 bases. Germline V gene lookup returns CDR1 SQVTM and CDR2 ANQGSEA.